A single TCR beta chain is shown here with its context. Antigen specificity is unknown. This record comes from a study of beta chain features in type 1 diabetes. Looking at the study overall: Approximately 100 million sorted cells were examined across all samples. Study-level points and caveats: Any HLA effect on TCRB rearrangement was left unresolved by small sub-analyses. Type 1 diabetes patients had TCRB CDR3s that were shorter (moderately but significantly so) in all four CD4+ subsets.

Sequenced material consisted of expressed TCRB transcripts (all of the isolated RNA was reverse transcribed). Assay used: immunoSEQ multiplex PCR; TCRdb lists only in-frame clones, some missing. This repertoire shows hundreds of thousands of clones, 55% to 70% found once; its top ten account for approximately 0.053%. The sequencing input was naive CD4+ T cells from blood. The TCR originated in a man aged 25 to 40 in good health.

The chain's CDR3 is CAISEGTGTYEQYF. In DNA form, the CDR3 reads TGTGCCATCAGTGAGGGGACAGGGACCTACGAGCAGTACTTC. The V and J genes are TRBV10-3 and TRBJ2-7; 9 bases fit TRBD1. V lost 2 bases to trimming and J lost 2 bases; unmatched junction nucleotides: 1. The CDR3 is 14 residues long. CDR1 and CDR2 from the germline V gene are ENHRY and SYGVKD.